The 5 T cell receptor beta chains presented below share a single source sample, sequenced in a study of blood T cell repertoires in COVID-19. Repertoires were generated with immunoSEQ multiplex PCR, while TCRdb's copy carries only in-frame clones and drops some. The data show about 77,000 clones, 73% seen once. Sequencing was carried out using peripheral blood. The receptors shown here come from a man between 60 and 70 years old with acute or convalescent COVID-19.

The chain combines TRBV6-1 with TRBJ1-3, with TRBD1 identical over 7 bases. From germline, CDR1 is MNHNS and CDR2 SASEGT. The J segment lost 2 bases and the V segment lost 0 bases, leaving 4 bases of the junction unmatched. The CDR3 is 16 residues long. The CDR3: CASSEALTGAGNTIYF. DNA of the CDR3: TGTGCCAGCAGTGAAGCGCTAACAGGGGCTGGAAACACCATATATTTT.

The V gene is TRBV7-9, the J gene TRBJ1-1; D is uncertain. The V end was cut by 1 base, the J end by 0 bases, with 3 bases between. The germline gives CDR1 SEHNR, CDR2 FQNEAQ (reference sequence). The CDR3 has 13 amino acids. Here the CDR3 reads CASSLDMNTEAFF. Written as DNA, the CDR3 is TGTGCCAGCAGCTTAGACATGAACACTGAAGCTTTCTTT.

This clone was found once. The chain has TRBV28 and TRBJ2-4, with 9 bases that match TRBD1. Per germline, CDR1 MDHEN and CDR2 SYDVKM. The CDR3 runs 12 residues. V dropped 4 bases and J dropped 12; count of bases not matched to a gene: 4. The CDR3 DNA reads as TGTGCCAGCAGTTCCCCGGGACAGGGTCAGTACTTC. Protein sequence: CASSSPGQGQYF.

The CDR3 DNA follows: TGTGCCAGCAGTGGGCCACCCCTCCACTTT. Translated, it gives CASSGPPLHF. V gene TRBV6-6 combines with J gene TRBJ1-6, with D uncertain. CDR3 size: 10 residues. Germline-derived CDR1 and CDR2 are MNHNY and SVGAGI (reference sequence). V was trimmed by 5 bases and J by 11 bases, leaving 4 bases between them.

The chain is built from TRBV6-1 and TRBJ2-1, with 8 bases identical to TRBD2. Germline-derived CDR1 and CDR2 are MNHNS and SASEGT. V shed 0 bases and J 2 bases; nucleotides not matched to a gene: 6. The length of the CDR3 is 17 residues. CDR3 residues: CASSEAPLAATYNEQFF. Written as DNA, the CDR3 is TGTGCCAGCAGTGAAGCGCCACTAGCGGCTACCTACAATGAGCAGTTCTTC.